This TCR beta chain came from a study of shared clonotypes between healthy human individuals. Study as a whole: A donor's plate count was three for CD4 naive and three for CD4 memory; CD8 naive had two and CD8 memory one.

The CDR3 runs 15 residues. Trimming left V 5 bases short and J 5 bases short, with 18 bases between. Germline V CDR1 and CDR2: MDHEN, SYDVKM. Healthy and HIV-negative, the adult donors had no recent acute infections or vaccinations. Deep level was the assay's run setting. The repertoire was sequenced with immunoSEQ multiplex PCR; TCRdb's copy has only in-frame clones and lacks some. The data show roughly 2.2 million clones, roughly 92% seen once. V gene TRBV28 combines with J gene TRBJ1-1, with D possibly matching TRBD1 (6 bases). The clonotype originates from a man between 18 and 35 years old in good health. Some clones in this sample may be carry-over from other donors' samples. Specimen: naive CD4+ T cells from PBMCs. Sample subset: CD45RA+ positively selected. In DNA, the CDR3 is TGTGCCAGCAGTCTTGGGGGCCTTGGTCCGACTGAAGCTTTCTTT. This codes for CASSLGGLGPTEAFF.